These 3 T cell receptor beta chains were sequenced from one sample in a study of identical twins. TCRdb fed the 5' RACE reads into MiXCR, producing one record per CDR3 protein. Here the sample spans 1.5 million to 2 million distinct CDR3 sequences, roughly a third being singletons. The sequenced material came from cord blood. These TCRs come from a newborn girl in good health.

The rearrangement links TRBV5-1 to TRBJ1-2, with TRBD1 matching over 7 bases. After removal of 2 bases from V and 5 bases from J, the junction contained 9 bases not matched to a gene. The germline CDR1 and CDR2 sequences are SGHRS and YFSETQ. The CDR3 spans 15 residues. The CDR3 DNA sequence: TGCGCCAGCAGCTTAGAGACAGGGCTAGGGTATGGCTACACCTTC. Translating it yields CASSLETGLGYGYTF.

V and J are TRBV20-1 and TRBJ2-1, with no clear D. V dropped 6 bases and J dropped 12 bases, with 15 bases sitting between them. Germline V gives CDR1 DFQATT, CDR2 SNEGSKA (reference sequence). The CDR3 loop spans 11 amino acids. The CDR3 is CSATSGRGQFF. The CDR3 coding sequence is TGCAGTGCAACATCAGGTCGAGGGCAGTTCTTC.

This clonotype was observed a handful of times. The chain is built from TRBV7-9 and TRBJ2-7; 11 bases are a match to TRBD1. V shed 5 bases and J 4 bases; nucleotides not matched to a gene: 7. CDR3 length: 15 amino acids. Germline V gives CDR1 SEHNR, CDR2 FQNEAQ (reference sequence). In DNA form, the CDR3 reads TGTGCCAGCAGCCCGAGGACAGGGGGCAGATACGAGCAGTACTTC. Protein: CASSPRTGGRYEQYF.